The TCR beta chain described here comes from a study of T cell responses to AZD1222 COVID-19 vaccine. Some clones are missing from TCRdb's copy, which holds only in-frame ones; the method was immunoSEQ multiplex PCR. The sample records around 160,000 clones, about 92% being singletons. There are 16 residues in the CDR3. With 1 base clipped from V and 8 bases from J, the junction kept 8 bases outside the gene matches. The V gene's germline CDR1 is MGHRA and CDR2 YSYEKL. This chain joins TRBV4-1 and TRBJ2-1, with 10 bases aligning to TRBD2. The clonotype was recovered from an adult who received the AZD1222 COVID-19 vaccine. The source was peripheral blood, collected 28 days after the second AZD1222 dose. DNA of the CDR3: TGCGCCAGCAGCCAAGTGTTTAGCGGGGGGCCGTATGAGCAGTTCTTC. This translates into CASSQVFSGGPYEQFF.